These 12 T cell receptor beta chains were all obtained from the same sample, sequenced in a study of cytomegalovirus exposure and HLA in healthy donors. Primers: 60 Vbeta forward and 13 Jbeta reverse. Clones were read by immunoSEQ multiplex PCR, and TCRdb kept only the in-frame ones, dropping some. The table records some 200,000 clones, approximately 82% of them present only once. The sequencing sample was made of PBMCs. These TCRs come from a woman aged 40 to 50 in good health and CMV-seronegative.

The CDR3 DNA reads as TGTGCCAGCAGCTTAACGGGATCCCCCCTGGAGACCCAGTACTTC. It encodes CASSLTGSPLETQYF. The J gene is TRBJ2-5, the V gene TRBV7-2, with D maybe TRBD2 (5 bases). Germline V gene data show CDR1 as SGHTA and CDR2 as FQGNSA. The CDR3 contains 15 residues. V was pared by 2 bases and J by 5 bases, with 15 bases between.

The chain is built from TRBV6-5 and TRBJ1-5, with D unresolved. The CDR3 is 12 residues long. Germline V gene sequence: CDR1 MNHEY, CDR2 SVGAGI. Trimming stripped 7 bases from V and 3 bases from J, with 7 bases between. CDR3: CASNGVNQPQHF. CDR3 DNA: TGTGCCAGCAACGGGGTCAATCAGCCCCAGCATTTT.

The chain joins TRBV7-8 to TRBJ1-6; D may be TRBD1 (5 bases). The V end lost 1 base, the J end lost 6 bases, and 13 bases lay between the germline ends. The CDR3 is 16 residues long. The germline CDR1 and CDR2 sequences are SGHVS and FQNEAQ. CDR3 residues: CASSLGAGGRNSPLHF. The CDR3 coding sequence is TGTGCCAGCAGCTTAGGGGCGGGGGGACGTAATTCACCCCTCCACTTT.

This clone was seen only a few times. The chain couples TRBV10-3 to TRBJ1-4, with D unresolved. V lost 5 bases and J lost 8, with 15 bases in between. The CDR3 covers 14 residues. CDR1 and CDR2 (germline): ENHRY, SYGVKD. CDR3 DNA sequence: TGTGCCATCAGTCCCAATGCTTTTCAGGAAAAACTGTTTTTT. This encodes CAISPNAFQEKLFF.

V is TRBV19 and J is TRBJ2-7; the D gene is possibly TRBD1 (6 bases). Trimming took 5 bases from V and 7 from J, leaving 15 bases between them. Germline-derived CDR1 and CDR2 are LNHDA and SQIVND (reference sequence). The CDR3 has 13 amino acids. CDR3 sequence reads: CASSGPGVREQYF. For the CDR3, the DNA is TGTGCCAGTAGTGGTCCAGGGGTGAGGGAGCAGTACTTC.

The chain recombines TRBV5-1 with TRBJ2-3, with D perhaps matching TRBD2 (7 bases). The CDR3 is made up of 13 amino acids. Looked up from germline, CDR1 is SGHRS and CDR2 is YFSETQ. Trimming pared 7 bases from V and 3 bases from J, leaving 12 bases between. CDR3 DNA sequence: TGCGCCAGCTCGGAGGGGGGGACAGATACGCAGTATTTT. Translated: CASSEGGTDTQYF.

This clone was detected once. The genes are TRBV5-6 and TRBJ2-7; D remains ambiguous. V lost 1 base and J 3 bases, leaving 8 bases between the germline ends. The CDR3 loop spans 13 amino acids. Looked up from germline, CDR1 is SGHDT and CDR2 is YYEEEE. The CDR3 is CASSLTDRYEQYF. CDR3 DNA sequence: TGTGCCAGCAGCTTGACTGATCGCTACGAGCAGTACTTC.

The chain links TRBV30 to TRBJ1-3; D gene uncertain. Deletions cut 3 bases from V and 6 bases from J, with 15 bases between. Germline CDR1 and CDR2: GTSNPN and SVGIG (reference sequence). CDR3 size: 14 residues. The CDR3 DNA sequence: TGTGCCTGGAGGCTGTGGGGAGACCTAAACACCATATATTTT. Amino acid sequence: CAWRLWGDLNTIYF.

The rearrangement joins TRBV6-6 to TRBJ2-2; 8 bases are a match to TRBD2. Trimming took 6 bases from V and 4 from J; bases not matched to a gene: 10. There are 16 residues in the CDR3. Germline values: CDR1 MNHNY, CDR2 SVGAGI (reference sequence). CDR3 protein: CASSHESGGLTGELFF. CDR3 nucleotides: TGTGCCAGCAGCCACGAGAGCGGGGGCCTCACCGGGGAGCTGTTTTTT.

The chain carries TRBV2 and TRBJ2-3; D is uncertain. V was clipped by 3 bases and J by 3 bases, with 10 bases between them. Per germline, CDR1 SNHLY and CDR2 FYNNEI. CDR3 length: 14 amino acids. CDR3: CASSDRVGTDTQYF. The CDR3 DNA reads TGTGCCAGCAGTGATCGGGTTGGGACAGATACGCAGTATTTT.

V usage is TRBV5-4 and J usage is TRBJ2-1; the D gene is possibly TRBD2 (6 bases). CDR3 length: 14 residues. From germline, CDR1 is SGHNT and CDR2 YYREEE (reference sequence). The V gene lost 4 bases and the J gene lost 4 bases, with 12 bases spanning the gap. CDR3 nucleotides: TGTGCCAGCAGCCTCCGGGACTTTTACAATGAGCAGTTCTTC. This gives the protein CASSLRDFYNEQFF. Looking up the rest from reference TRBV5-4 and TRBJ2-1 gives the full variable domain: ETGVTQSPTHLIKTRGQQVTLRCSSQSGHNTVSWYQQALGQGPQFIFQYYREEENGRGNFPPRFSGLQFPNYSSELNVNALELDDSALYLCASSLRDFYNEQFFGPGTRLTVL.

The chain has TRBV15 and TRBJ2-2; 9 nucleotides agree with TRBD2. Germline lookup yields CDR1 LNHNV and CDR2 YYDKDF (reference sequence). This CDR3 spans 17 amino acids. V was clipped by 5 bases and J by 7 bases; unmatched bases: 14. The CDR3 region has the DNA TGTGCCACCAGCCCCCTCGGGCGGGGGGGCCTTGGCGGGGAGCTGTTTTTT. Its translation: CATSPLGRGGLGGELFF.